A single T cell receptor beta chain is shown here with its context. These data belong to a study of blood T cell repertoires in COVID-19. Participant ages covered roughly 18 to 89 years across 25 or so US areas. Self-reported history from a screening survey and questionnaire set each donor's cohort. Measured with immunoSEQ multiplex PCR; TCRdb has only the in-frame clones, and not every one. The repertoire has just over 300,000 clones, nearly 90% of them found once; the top ten carry approximately 4.5%. This clonotype was sampled from a young woman with acute COVID-19. Sequenced: PBMCs or T cells enriched from blood (not recorded which).

This CDR3 reads CASSPQTGSNEKLFF. For the CDR3, the DNA is TGTGCCAGCAGTCCACAGACAGGGTCTAATGAAAAACTGTTTTTT. The chain joins TRBV28 to TRBJ1-4; 7 bases are a match to TRBD1. Germline V gene lookup returns CDR1 MDHEN and CDR2 SYDVKM. The trim removed 5 bases at V and 3 bases at J, leaving 6 bases unmatched. This CDR3 is 15 amino acids long.